The present T cell receptor beta chain was sequenced within a study of CD8+ T cells in alopecia areata. The V gene's germline CDR1 is SGHTA and CDR2 FQGTGA. The V end was cut by 2 bases, the J end by 1 base, with 11 bases between. This CDR3 comprises 16 residues. The treatment is: oral pan-JAK inhibitor, 5-10 mg twice daily. Reverse transcription of extracted RNA yielded cDNA, which provided the sequencing template. Here immunoSEQ multiplex PCR was the method, and the copy in TCRdb shows in-frame clones only, minus some. The sample records about 100,000 clones, 84% being singletons. This rearrangement joins TRBV7-3 to TRBJ2-2; D unclear. The sequence was collected from a human donor with alopecia areata. Here the sequenced sample was CD8+ T cells sorted from blood, taken at week 24, from a patient treated with tofacitinib. Written as DNA, the CDR3 is TGTGCCAGCAGCTTATCGGAGACCCTGAACACCGGGGAGCTGTTTTTT. Its protein is CASSLSETLNTGELFF.